The present entry profiles one T cell receptor beta chain with its context. Original handling: By means of reference gene primer amplification, nucleated cell counts were estimated. Some clones are missing from TCRdb's copy, which holds only in-frame ones; the method was immunoSEQ multiplex PCR. The DNA was the basis for D and trimming; V, J and clone size are from that table. The sample holds fewer than 35,000 clones, roughly nine tenths seen once. The entry originates in a study of blood T cell repertoires in COVID-19. Study context: The United States, Italy and Spain supplied acute and convalescent COVID-19 samples. PBMCs, B-cell-depleted T cells, or T cells were the source of the cDNA or gDNA that made up the material.

The CDR3 has 14 residues. Unmatched junction bases numbered 8, after V lost 4 bases and J lost 5 bases. Germline assignment: CDR1 SGHDT and CDR2 YYEEEE. Sequenced material: peripheral blood. The source of this sequence is a human donor with active COVID-19. The donor label of this sample is uncertain. This chain connects TRBV5-6 to TRBJ2-7, with TRBD1 matching 8 bases. CDR3 DNA sequence: TGTGCCAGCAGCGTAGGACAGGGTGTCCACGAGCAGTACTTC. It translates to CASSVGQGVHEQYF.